This TCR beta chain was recovered during a study of patients and donors after allogeneic stem cell transplantation. From the RT-PCR reads, TCRdb called clonotypes with MiXCR, one entry per CDR3 protein. The top ten hold around 6% of the sample, which has roughly 960,000 distinct CDR3 sequences, about a sixth seen once. After removal of 3 bases from V and 5 bases from J, the junction contained 11 bases not matched to a gene. Germline V gene sequence: CDR1 DFQATT, CDR2 SNEGSKA (reference sequence). The CDR3 runs to 15 residues. This clonotype was detected a few times. Material for sequencing was blood, either unsorted or a sorted T cell fraction (not recorded which). V usage is TRBV20-1 and J usage is TRBJ2-7; 9 bases align to TRBD1. The origin of this receptor is a human donor who was either an allogeneic HSCT recipient or a stem cell or donor lymphocyte infusion donor (not recorded which). It is not recorded whose cells these are; they may come from a transplant donor. The CDR3 region is CSARAYRGRRDEQYF. The CDR3 bases are TGCAGTGCTAGGGCCTACAGGGGGCGCAGGGACGAGCAGTACTTC.